The rows below give T cell receptor beta chains drawn from one sample of a study of T cell changes during pregnancy in multiple sclerosis. TCRdb's copy holds only in-frame clones and misses some; the assay was immunoSEQ multiplex PCR. The data hold around 44,000 clones, with about 87% observed a single time. This material consisted of CD4+ T cells from peripheral blood mononuclear cells, taken in the second trimester of pregnancy. The receptors shown here come from a female donor with multiple sclerosis, enrolled in a pregnancy study. The CDR3 runs from the conserved cysteine through the conserved F or W. The D gene is left open where the match is weak. Expanded clones are given a class, and other clones once, few, many or no size at all.

J gene: TRBJ1-1; V gene: TRBV6-6; clone size: -; D gene: -; CDR3 DNA: TGTGCCAGCAGTTCTAGGGGCGTGAACACTGAAGCTTTCTTT; CDR3 protein: CASSSRGVNTEAFF
J gene: TRBJ2-1; V gene: TRBV28; clone size: -; D gene: TRBD2; CDR3 DNA: TGTGCCAGCAGTCCCCCCGCGGGGGATGAGCAGTTCTTC; CDR3 protein: CASSPPAGDEQFF
J gene: TRBJ1-3; V gene: TRBV11-1; clone size: -; D gene: -; CDR3 DNA: TGTGCCAGCAGCACGCACCCTACCGCCACGACTGGAAACACCATATATTTT; CDR3 protein: CASSTHPTATTGNTIYF
J gene: TRBJ2-1; V gene: TRBV5-1; clone size: -; D gene: TRBD2; CDR3 DNA: TGCGCCAGCAGCCCGACTAGCGGCTCCTACAATGAGCAGTTCTTC; CDR3 protein: CASSPTSGSYNEQFF
J gene: TRBJ1-1; V gene: TRBV6-5; clone size: -; D gene: TRBD1; CDR3 DNA: TGTGCCAGCAGTTACTCGCCGGACAGGGTCCTTGAAGCTTTCTTT; CDR3 protein: CASSYSPDRVLEAFF
J gene: TRBJ2-7; V gene: TRBV7-2; clone size: -; D gene: -; CDR3 DNA: TGTGCCAGCAGCTTAGCCCGACTGCCTTTTCAAGAGCAGTACTTC; CDR3 protein: CASSLARLPFQEQYF
J gene: TRBJ1-3; V gene: TRBV6-6; clone size: -; D gene: -; CDR3 DNA: TGTGCCAGCAGTTACTCGAGGGCTGGAAACACCATATATTTT; CDR3 protein: CASSYSRAGNTIYF
J gene: TRBJ2-1; V gene: TRBV7-2; clone size: -; D gene: TRBD2; CDR3 DNA: TGTGCCAGCAGCTTTCTGAGGACTAGGTCCGATGAGCAGTTCTTC; CDR3 protein: CASSFLRTRSDEQFF
J gene: TRBJ1-1; V gene: TRBV5-4; clone size: -; D gene: -; CDR3 DNA: TGTGCCAGCAGCTTAAAGGACTTTAACACTGAAGCTTTCTTT; CDR3 protein: CASSLKDFNTEAFF
J gene: TRBJ2-2; V gene: TRBV5-1; clone size: -; D gene: -; CDR3 DNA: TGCGCCAGCAGCTTGGCCGGGACTGGGAACACCGGGGAGCTGTTTTTT; CDR3 protein: CASSLAGTGNTGELFF
J gene: TRBJ1-6; V gene: TRBV5-6; clone size: -; D gene: -; CDR3 DNA: TGTGCCAGCAGCTTACCGACGGGGGCCCTCCACTTT; CDR3 protein: CASSLPTGALHF
J gene: TRBJ2-7; V gene: TRBV7-2; clone size: once; D gene: TRBD1; CDR3 DNA: TGTGCCAGCAGCTTAGCCCGACAGGGGGCCTACGAGCAGTACTTC; CDR3 protein: CASSLARQGAYEQYF
J gene: TRBJ2-5; V gene: TRBV7-7; clone size: -; D gene: TRBD2; CDR3 DNA: TGTGCTAGCAGCTTTACTAGCGGGAGGCTTGAGACCCAGTACTTC; CDR3 protein: CASSFTSGRLETQYF
J gene: TRBJ1-1; V gene: TRBV6-5; clone size: -; D gene: -; CDR3 DNA: TGTGCCAGCAGTTACGGGTACTCTGGAGCTGAAGCTTTCTTT; CDR3 protein: CASSYGYSGAEAFF
J gene: TRBJ2-1; V gene: TRBV9; clone size: -; D gene: TRBD2; CDR3 DNA: TGTGCCAGCAGCGTGCGAAAGACTAGCGGGTCCTACAATGAGCAGTTCTTC; CDR3 protein: CASSVRKTSGSYNEQFF
J gene: TRBJ1-2; V gene: TRBV7-2; clone size: many; D gene: TRBD1; CDR3 DNA: TGTGCCAGCAGCCCCCGGGACAGGGGCCGAGCTAACTATGGCTACACCTTC; CDR3 protein: CASSPRDRGRANYGYTF
J gene: TRBJ2-7; V gene: TRBV6-5; clone size: -; D gene: -; CDR3 DNA: TGTGCCAGCAGTTACTCATTCGGCAGGGTCGGCCACGAGCAGTACTTC; CDR3 protein: CASSYSFGRVGHEQYF
J gene: TRBJ2-7; V gene: TRBV2; clone size: -; D gene: TRBD1; CDR3 DNA: TGTGCCAGCAGAGGGACAGGGGACTCCTACGAGCAGTACTTC; CDR3 protein: CASRGTGDSYEQYF
J gene: TRBJ2-7; V gene: TRBV6-5; clone size: once; D gene: TRBD2; CDR3 DNA: TGTGCCAGCAGTTCTATAGCGGGGCTTTACGAGCAGTACTTC; CDR3 protein: CASSSIAGLYEQYF
J gene: TRBJ1-2; V gene: TRBV5-1; clone size: -; D gene: TRBD1; CDR3 DNA: TGCGCCAGCAGCTGGGGTGGGACAGATACCTATGGCTACACCTTC; CDR3 protein: CASSWGGTDTYGYTF
J gene: TRBJ2-5; V gene: TRBV5-6; clone size: -; D gene: -; CDR3 DNA: TGTGCCAGCAGCCTCAAGTCGGGAAAGGAGACCCAGTACTTC; CDR3 protein: CASSLKSGKETQYF
J gene: TRBJ2-5; V gene: TRBV19; clone size: -; D gene: -; CDR3 DNA: TGTGCCAGTAGTAAAGCCAGGCTACAAGAGACCCAGTACTTC; CDR3 protein: CASSKARLQETQYF